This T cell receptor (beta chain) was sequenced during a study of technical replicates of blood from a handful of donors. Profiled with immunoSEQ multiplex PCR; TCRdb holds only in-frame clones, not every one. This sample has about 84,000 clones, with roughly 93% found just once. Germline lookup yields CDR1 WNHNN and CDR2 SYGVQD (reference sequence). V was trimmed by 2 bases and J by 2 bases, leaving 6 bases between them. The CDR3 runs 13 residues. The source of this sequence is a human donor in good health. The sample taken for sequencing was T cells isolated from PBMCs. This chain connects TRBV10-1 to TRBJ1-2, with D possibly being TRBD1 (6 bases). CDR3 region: CASSEGQNYGYTF. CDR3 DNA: TGCGCCAGCAGTGAGGGACAGAACTATGGCTACACCTTC.